This TCR beta chain emerged from a study of shared clonotypes between healthy human individuals. About the research overall: The donors, a couple of women and three men, were aged 18 to 49. Study-wide findings and caveats: About 5% of naive CD4 clonotypes were common to a few donors.

Healthy adults negative for HIV, lacking recent acute infections or vaccinations, served as donors. CD4+ cells underwent separation, giving CD45RA+ naive and CD45RA-negative memory subsets. Trimming removed 1 base at V and 5 bases at J, with 17 bases between. The CDR3 is made up of 16 amino acids. CDR1 is SGHTA, CDR2 FQGTGA, per germline. Measured with immunoSEQ multiplex PCR; TCRdb has only the in-frame clones, and not every one. The table has 980,000 or so clones, 76% seen once. As concerns this clone: Its antigen is currently unknown.

The TCR was taken from a young man in good health. Sequenced: memory CD4+ T cells sorted from blood. Indicated subset: CD45RA-negative fraction. J is TRBJ2-5 and V is TRBV7-3; tentative D call: TRBD2 (6 bases). The CDR3 DNA reads TGTGCCAGCAGCTTAATCGGTGGCGGGAATACGGAGACCCAGTACTTC. Translation gives CASSLIGGGNTETQYF.